The clone carrying this T cell receptor beta chain was recorded at least ten times. The repertoire was sequenced with immunoSEQ multiplex PCR; TCRdb's copy has only in-frame clones and lacks some. The sample yields over 70,000 clones, 75% to 85% seen once. This sample is drawn from a study of blood T cell repertoires in COVID-19. The ends were cut back, 2 bases at V and 1 base at J, with 8 bases in the middle. This CDR3 is built from 14 residues. Germline V gives CDR1 MNHEY, CDR2 SVGAGI. J is TRBJ1-1 and V is TRBV6-5; D not resolved. The sample taken for sequencing was peripheral blood. The sequence was obtained from a woman over 75 with acute or convalescent COVID-19. The CDR3 sequence is CASSYTGGNTEAFF. CDR3 coding DNA: TGTGCCAGCAGTTACACGGGTGGGAACACTGAAGCTTTCTTT.